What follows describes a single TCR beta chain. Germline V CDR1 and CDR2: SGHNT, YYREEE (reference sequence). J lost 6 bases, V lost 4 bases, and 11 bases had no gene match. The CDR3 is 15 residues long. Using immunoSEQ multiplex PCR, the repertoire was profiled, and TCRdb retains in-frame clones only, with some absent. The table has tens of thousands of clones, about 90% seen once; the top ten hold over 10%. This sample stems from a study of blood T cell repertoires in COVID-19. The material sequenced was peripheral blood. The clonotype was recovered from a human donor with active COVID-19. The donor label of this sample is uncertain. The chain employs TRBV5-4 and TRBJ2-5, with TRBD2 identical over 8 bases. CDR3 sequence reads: CASSAGAQREKTQYF. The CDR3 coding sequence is TGTGCCAGCAGCGCAGGGGCCCAGCGGGAGAAGACCCAGTACTTC.